A single sample is the source of the 19 T cell receptor beta chains below, sequenced in a study of blood T cell repertoires in COVID-19 (dated by TCRdb to 2018 to 2020). Receptors were amplified or captured by the immunoSEQ multiplex PCR assay. TCRdb carries this immuneACCESS record with in-frame sequences only. Its versions omit some clonotypes, under half of them owing to an unresolved V gene in the studies checked, with the rest unexplained. Within this sample are under 250,000 clones, with about nine tenths of them counted one time only. The top ten constitute under 0.9% of the sample. Material for sequencing was peripheral blood. Receptors originate from a man aged 35-49 years with acute or convalescent COVID-19.

V usage is TRBV10-2 and J usage is TRBJ2-1; 9 bases are a match to TRBD2. The ends lost 7 bases at V and 2 bases at J; junction bases unmatched: 3. In germline, CDR1 is WSHSY, CDR2 SAAADI. This CDR3 is built from 14 residues. The CDR3 nucleotides are TGCGCCAGCAATGCGGGGGGGCCCTACAATGAGCAGTTCTTC. Translating gives CASNAGGPYNEQFF.

V gene TRBV27 combines with J gene TRBJ2-3; D gene uncertain. Germline CDR1 is MNHEY and CDR2 is SMNVEV (reference sequence). Between the trimmed V and J ends, which lost 5 bases and 2 bases, there was a span of 8 bases. CDR3 length: 13 amino acids. Here the CDR3 reads CASSSLFTDTQYF. For the CDR3, the DNA is TGTGCCAGCAGTAGTCTATTCACAGATACGCAGTATTTT.

The rearrangement uses TRBV9 and TRBJ2-3; TRBD2 matches 7 bases. Trimming cost V 0 bases and J 5 bases; bases outside gene matches: 12. From germline, CDR1 is SGDLS and CDR2 YYNGEE. The length of the CDR3 is 17 residues. The CDR3 DNA reads TGTGCCAGCAGCGTAGCTAGGACTAGTTTGGCCTTAGATACGCAGTATTTT. Translated, it gives CASSVARTSLALDTQYF.

The chain couples TRBV6-1 to TRBJ2-3; TRBD2 agrees at 7 bases. Germline loops: CDR1 MNHNS, CDR2 SASEGT. The trim removed 2 bases at V and 0 bases at J, leaving 5 bases unmatched. The CDR3 length is 16 residues. In nucleotides, the CDR3 is TGTGCCAGCAGTGAACGGCCGGGGGGTAGCACAGATACGCAGTATTTT. As protein: CASSERPGGSTDTQYF.

Regarding this clone: The identical CDR3 is also encoded by other nucleotide sequences in the sample. V gene TRBV18 combines with J gene TRBJ2-7, with D possibly TRBD1 on 5 matching bases. Germline V gene sequence: CDR1 KGHSH, CDR2 LQKENI. The V end lost 3 bases, the J end lost 3 bases, and 6 bases lay between the germline ends. CDR3 length: 12 residues. This chain's CDR3 is CASSPDSYEQYF. In nucleotides, the CDR3 is TGTGCCAGCTCACCCGACAGCTACGAGCAGTACTTC.

The rearrangement uses TRBV9 and TRBJ1-2; the match to TRBD1 covers 9 bases. V shed 3 bases and J 6 bases; nucleotides not matched to a gene: 6. The CDR3 totals 14 residues. Germline CDR1 reads SGDLS; CDR2 reads YYNGEE. The CDR3 is CASSGTGALDGYTF. The DNA for the CDR3 is TGTGCCAGCAGCGGGACAGGGGCGCTCGATGGCTACACCTTC.

V is TRBV28 and J is TRBJ2-1, with a possible D match to TRBD2 (6 bases). Germline V gene data show CDR1 as MDHEN and CDR2 as SYDVKM. CDR3 size: 15 residues. Trimming pared 3 bases from V and 0 bases from J, leaving 9 bases between. The CDR3 bases are TGTGCCAGCAGTTTTTTGACTAGCTCCTACAATGAGCAGTTCTTC. Translating gives CASSFLTSSYNEQFF.

The V call is TRBV3-1 (or the pseudogene TRBV3-2), the J call TRBJ2-7; 7 bases map to TRBD2. Per germline, CDR1 LGHDT and CDR2 YNNKEL (reference sequence). The ends lost 0 bases at V and 0 bases at J; junction bases unmatched: 8. The CDR3 consists of 17 residues. DNA of the CDR3: TGTGCCAGCAGCCAAGATGGTCAACTAGCGATCTCCTACGAGCAGTACTTC. It is translated as CASSQDGQLAISYEQYF.

This sequence joins TRBV3-1 (or the pseudogene TRBV3-2) and TRBJ1-5; 8 nucleotides align to TRBD1. Trimming at V came to 5 bases and at J to 0 bases, leaving 6 bases not matched to a gene. This CDR3 contains 16 residues. Germline V gives CDR1 LGHDT, CDR2 YNNKEL (reference sequence). This CDR3 is CASSDDRGPSNQPQHF. CDR3 coding DNA: TGTGCCAGCAGCGATGACAGGGGTCCTAGCAATCAGCCCCAGCATTTT.

This chain uses TRBV3-1 (or the pseudogene TRBV3-2) with TRBJ2-7; tentative D call: TRBD2 (6 bases). The CDR3 loop spans 13 amino acids. V was shortened by 4 bases and J by 7 bases, with 14 bases between the two germline ends. The germline V gene has CDR1 LGHDT and CDR2 YNNKEL (reference sequence). CDR3 amino acids: CASSLRLVEEQYF. The DNA of the CDR3 is TGTGCCAGCAGCCTCCGACTAGTGGAGGAGCAGTACTTC.

The chain carries TRBV29-1 and TRBJ2-1; 12 nucleotides align to TRBD2. The CDR3 covers 19 residues. J gave up 0 bases and V 2 bases, and 11 bases lay outside the gene matches. CDR1 is SQVTM, CDR2 ANQGSEA, per germline. This CDR3 is CSVERGLAGPSSSYNEQFF. Here the CDR3 DNA reads TGCAGCGTTGAAAGGGGACTAGCGGGCCCTTCCAGCTCCTACAATGAGCAGTTCTTC.

The chain couples TRBV18 to TRBJ2-7; D uncertain. Germline V gives CDR1 KGHSH, CDR2 LQKENI. V shed 2 bases and J shed 2 bases, with 4 bases lying between them. There are 12 residues in the CDR3. The CDR3 region has the DNA TGTGCCAGCTCACCAAACACCTACGAGCAGTACTTC. Its translation is CASSPNTYEQYF.

This chain links TRBV4-1 with TRBJ1-3; D is unresolved. The V end was cut by 0 bases, the J end by 4 bases, with 10 bases between. The CDR3 totals 15 residues. The V gene's germline CDR1 is MGHRA and CDR2 YSYEKL. The CDR3 region is CASSQESAAGNTIYF. CDR3 bases: TGCGCCAGCAGCCAAGAGTCGGCGGCCGGAAACACCATATATTTT.

This chain uses TRBV10-3 with TRBJ1-1, with D perhaps TRBD1 (5 bases). Germline V gene lookup returns CDR1 ENHRY and CDR2 SYGVKD. Trimming pared 3 bases from V and 7 bases from J, leaving 15 bases between. The CDR3 totals 14 residues. CDR3 nucleotides: TGTGCCATCAGTGAAATTCCAGGGCGGTTTGAAGCTTTCTTT. This encodes CAISEIPGRFEAFF.

There are many counts of this clone. This chain connects TRBV29-1 to TRBJ1-6, with D perhaps TRBD1 (6 bases). Germline V gene lookup returns CDR1 SQVTM and CDR2 ANQGSEA. Trimming left V 4 bases short and J 6 bases short, with 7 bases between. The CDR3 runs to 12 residues. The CDR3 spells CSVGTANSPLHF. The CDR3 DNA reads TGCAGCGTTGGGACAGCTAATTCACCCCTCCACTTT.

This rearrangement joins TRBV2 to TRBJ2-5, with D possibly being TRBD2 (6 bases). The CDR3 runs to 11 residues. The V end lost 8 bases, the J end lost 4 bases, and 8 bases lay between the germline ends. The germline V gene encodes CDR1 SNHLY and CDR2 FYNNEI. The CDR3 reads CASRLGETQYF. Written as DNA, the CDR3 is TGTGCCAGCCGACTAGGAGAGACCCAGTACTTC.

This chain links TRBV19 with TRBJ2-3, with 8 bases aligning to TRBD2. V was clipped by 7 bases and J by 4 bases; unmatched bases: 10. There are 15 residues in the CDR3. Germline V lookup: CDR1 LNHDA, CDR2 SQIVND (reference sequence). CDR3 region: CASKGPGLVADTQYF. The CDR3 nucleotides are TGTGCCAGTAAAGGACCGGGACTAGTTGCAGATACGCAGTATTTT. Based on the CDR3 plus reference TRBV19 and TRBJ2-3, the full variable domain is DGGITQSPKYLFRKEGQNVTLSCEQNLNHDAMYWYRQDPGQGLRLIYYSQIVNDFQKGDIAEGYSVSREKKESFPLTVTSAQKNPTAFYLCASKGPGLVADTQYFGPGTRLTVL.

The chain has TRBV7-2 and TRBJ2-5; weak D call: TRBD1 (8 bases). The CDR3 is 15 amino acids. CDR1 is SGHTA, CDR2 FQGNSA, per germline. Trimming removed 6 bases at V and 5 bases at J, with 19 bases between. CDR3 sequence reads: CASSPPHRGGETQYF. CDR3 sequence (DNA): TGTGCCAGCAGTCCCCCACACAGGGGGGGGGAGACCCAGTACTTC.

The chain uses TRBV7-3 and TRBJ2-1; 9 bases match TRBD2. CDR1 is SGHTA, CDR2 FQGTGA, per germline. Losses at the gene ends were 5 bases for V and 9 bases for J; bases not matched to a gene: 14. This CDR3 contains 16 residues. The CDR3 bases are TGTGCCAGCAGCCCCCGGCGGGGGGGACATTCTGGTGAGCAGTTCTTC. It specifies CASSPRRGGHSGEQFF.